Listed below are T cell receptor beta chains from one sample, sequenced in a study of shared clonotypes between healthy human individuals. Sequencing used immunoSEQ multiplex PCR; TCRdb keeps in-frame clones, though not all of them. The sample includes about 1.1 million clones, roughly 74% of them seen just once. Sequenced input: memory CD4+ T cells from PBMCs. The receptors come from a man aged 18 to 35 in good health. Some clones in this sample may be carry-over from other donors' samples. Each CDR3 is given with its conserved first and last residue.

v_call cdr3_aa
TRBV29-1 CSVVFTEAFF
TRBV2 CASSQYGLSSYNEQFF
TRBV7-3 CASSSGGTVGTEAFF
TRBV6-1 CASSPGTGRGYEQYF
TRBV5-4 CASSPGTSGRFETQYF
TRBV7-8 CASSSPGRSSYEQYF
TRBV7-6 CASSLGLAGGPREETQYF
TRBV11-3 CASSSPGQANTEAFF
TRBV15 CATGMGNEQYF
TRBV6-1 CASSPDGAGELFF
TRBV5-4 CASTAKGVYGYTF
TRBV5-5 CASSLVGGAIAEAFF
TRBV11-3 CASSEGGETQYF
TRBV28 CATRAGIRESNQPQHF
TRBV7-9 CASSPGRMNEKLFF
TRBV30 CAASRGEGEQYF
TRBV5-1 CASSLAGGPGEQYF